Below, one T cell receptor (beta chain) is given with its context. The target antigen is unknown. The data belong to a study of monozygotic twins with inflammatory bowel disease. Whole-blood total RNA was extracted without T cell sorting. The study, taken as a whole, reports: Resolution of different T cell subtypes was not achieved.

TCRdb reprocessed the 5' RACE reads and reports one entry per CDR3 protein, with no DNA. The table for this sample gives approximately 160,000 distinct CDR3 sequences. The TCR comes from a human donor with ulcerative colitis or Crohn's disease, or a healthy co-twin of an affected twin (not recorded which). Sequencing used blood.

This CDR3 reads CASSRAVFNTDTQYF. This chain connects TRBV5-1 to TRBJ2-3; TCRdb selects TRBD2, and the lack of DNA leaves this call unchecked. This CDR3 has 15 amino acids. The germline gives CDR1 SGHRS, CDR2 YFSETQ.